This entry lists 5 T cell receptor beta chains sequenced from one sample in a study of blood T cell repertoires in COVID-19. Clones were sequenced by immunoSEQ multiplex PCR, and TCRdb holds only the in-frame ones, with some missing. This sample has some 390,000 clones, with around 87% found just once. Input material: peripheral blood. These receptors were taken from a woman aged 60-75 years with COVID-19, enrolled during active disease.

In DNA form, the CDR3 reads TGTGCCAGCTCACCATTAAGGGGTAGCCAAGAGACCCAGTACTTC. Residues: CASSPLRGSQETQYF. The chain employs TRBV18 and TRBJ2-5; a weak D match, TRBD1 (5 bases). Looked up from germline, CDR1 is KGHSH and CDR2 is LQKENI. V was clipped by 2 bases and J by 1 base, with 11 bases between them. The CDR3 loop spans 15 amino acids.

The chain recombines TRBV2 with TRBJ2-1; TRBD1 might be the D (6 bases). Germline V gene lookup returns CDR1 SNHLY and CDR2 FYNNEI. The CDR3 loop spans 13 amino acids. V gave up 7 bases and J gave up 7 bases, with 14 bases separating them. CDR3 sequence (DNA): TGTGCCAGCATCCCGGTAGGGGGAAATGAGCAGTTCTTC. It codes for CASIPVGGNEQFF.

The rearrangement joins TRBV15 to TRBJ2-3; the D gene is possibly TRBD1 (5 bases). The ends were cut back, 6 bases at V and 4 bases at J, with 11 bases in the middle. This CDR3 region has 13 residues. In germline, CDR1 is LNHNV, CDR2 YYDKDF (reference sequence). The CDR3 loop reads CATSARGSDTQYF. CDR3 nucleotide sequence: TGTGCCACCAGTGCAAGGGGATCAGATACGCAGTATTTT.

The chain is built from TRBV5-1 and TRBJ2-1, with 14 bases identical to TRBD2. The CDR3 totals 16 residues. Germline trimming cut 4 bases from V and 8 bases from J; bases unmatched to any gene: 8. The germline V gene has CDR1 SGHRS and CDR2 YFSETQ. The CDR3 reads CASSPEGLAGGDEQFF. In nucleotides, the CDR3 is TGCGCCAGCAGCCCGGAAGGACTAGCGGGGGGAGATGAGCAGTTCTTC.

The chain couples TRBV11-2 to TRBJ2-7, with TRBD2 as a possible D gene (6 bases). Germline loops: CDR1 SGHAT, CDR2 FQNNGV. The CDR3 is 16 residues long. Between the trimmed V and J ends, which lost 3 bases and 1 base, there was a span of 16 bases. CDR3: CASSLGLGLNSYEQYF. CDR3 DNA sequence: TGTGCCAGCAGCTTGGGACTTGGGCTGAATTCCTACGAGCAGTACTTC.